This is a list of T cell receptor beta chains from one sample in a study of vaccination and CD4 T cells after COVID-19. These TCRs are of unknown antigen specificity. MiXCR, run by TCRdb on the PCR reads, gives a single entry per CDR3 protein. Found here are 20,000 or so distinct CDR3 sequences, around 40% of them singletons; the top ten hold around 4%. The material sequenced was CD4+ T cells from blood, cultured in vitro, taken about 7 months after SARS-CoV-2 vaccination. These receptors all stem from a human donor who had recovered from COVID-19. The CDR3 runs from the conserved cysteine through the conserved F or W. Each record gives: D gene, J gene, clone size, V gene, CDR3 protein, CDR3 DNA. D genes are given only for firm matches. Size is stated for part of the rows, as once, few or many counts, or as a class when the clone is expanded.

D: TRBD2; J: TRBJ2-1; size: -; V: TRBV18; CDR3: CASSPKLAGGIGEQFF; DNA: TGTGCCAGCTCACCAAAACTAGCGGGAGGAATCGGTGAGCAGTTCTTC
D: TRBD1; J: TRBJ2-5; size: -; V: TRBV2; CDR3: CASSWTGGFETQYF; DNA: TGTGCCAGCAGTTGGACAGGGGGGTTTGAGACCCAGTACTTC
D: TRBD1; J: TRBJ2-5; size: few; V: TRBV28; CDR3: CASSSTGGLRETQYF; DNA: TGTGCCAGCAGTTCGACAGGGGGTCTACGTGAGACCCAGTACTTC
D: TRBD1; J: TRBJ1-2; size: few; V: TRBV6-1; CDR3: CASTTREDRGRGYTF; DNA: TGTGCCAGCACTACACGTGAGGACAGGGGGAGAGGCTACACCTTC
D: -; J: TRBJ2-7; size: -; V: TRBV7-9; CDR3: CASSFIGPTYEQYF; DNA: TGTGCCAGCAGCTTTATCGGACCGACCTACGAGCAGTACTTC
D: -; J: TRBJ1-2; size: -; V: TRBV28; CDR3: CASSRGGDYYGYTF; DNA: TGTGCCAGCAGCCGGGGGGGGGATTACTATGGCTACACCTTC
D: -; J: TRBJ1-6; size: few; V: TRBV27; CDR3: CASSYRDGYNSPLHF; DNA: TGTGCCAGCAGTTATCGGGACGGATATAATTCACCCCTCCACTTT
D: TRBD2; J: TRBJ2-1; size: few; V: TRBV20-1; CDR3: CSAITSGRGYNEQFF; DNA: TGCAGTGCTATCACTAGCGGGAGGGGGTACAATGAGCAGTTCTTC
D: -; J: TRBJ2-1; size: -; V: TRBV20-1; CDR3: CSASPYEQFF; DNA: TGCAGTGCTAGTCCGTATGAGCAGTTCTTC
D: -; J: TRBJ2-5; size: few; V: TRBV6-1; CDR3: CASRNTGWEGQYF; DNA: TGTGCCAGCAGGAACACAGGGTGGGAGGGCCAGTACTTC
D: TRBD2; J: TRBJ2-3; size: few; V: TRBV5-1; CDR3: CASSLNTLAGGSDTQYF; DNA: TGCGCCAGCAGCTTGAACACCCTAGCGGGAGGATCTGATACGCAGTATTTT
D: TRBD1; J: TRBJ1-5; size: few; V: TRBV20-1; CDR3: CSATGTGTEPQHF; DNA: TGCAGTGCTACCGGGACAGGGACAGAGCCCCAGCATTTT
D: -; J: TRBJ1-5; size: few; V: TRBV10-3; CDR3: CAISAQARDQPQHF; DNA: TGTGCCATCAGTGCCCAGGCCAGGGATCAGCCCCAGCATTTT
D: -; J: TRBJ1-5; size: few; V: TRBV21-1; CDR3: CASSKGWPGGIQPQHF; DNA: TGTGCCAGCAGCAAGGGATGGCCAGGGGGCATTCAGCCCCAGCATTTT
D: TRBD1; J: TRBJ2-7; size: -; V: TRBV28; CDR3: CASISSAGGAYEQYF; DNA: TGTGCCAGCATCTCGTCCGCAGGGGGTGCGTACGAGCAGTACTTC
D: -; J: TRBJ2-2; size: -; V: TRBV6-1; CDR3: CASNAGYTGELFF; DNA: TGTGCCAGCAACGCGGGGTACACCGGGGAGCTGTTTTTT
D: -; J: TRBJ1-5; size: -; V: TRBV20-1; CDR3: CSARDKASQPQHF; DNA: TGCAGTGCTAGAGATAAAGCCAGTCAGCCCCAGCATTTT
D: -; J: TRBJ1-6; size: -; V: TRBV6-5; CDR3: CASSYRVQQKNSPLHF; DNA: TGTGCCAGCAGTTACCGGGTGCAGCAGAAAAATTCACCCCTCCACTTT
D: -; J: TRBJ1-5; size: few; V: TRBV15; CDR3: CATRSEGGVQPQHF; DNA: TGTGCCACCAGATCCGAAGGGGGAGTTCAGCCCCAGCATTTT
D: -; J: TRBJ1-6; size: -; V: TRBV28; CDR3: CASMIRLASSPLHF; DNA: TGTGCCAGCATGATTCGGTTAGCCTCTTCACCCCTCCACTTT
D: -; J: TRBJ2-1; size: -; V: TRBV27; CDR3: CASSGTLELYNEQFF; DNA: TGTGCCAGCAGTGGGACACTAGAGCTTTACAATGAGCAGTTCTTC
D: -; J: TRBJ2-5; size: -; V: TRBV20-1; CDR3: CSARPGGKETQYF; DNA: TGCAGTGCTAGACCTGGCGGGAAGGAGACCCAGTACTTC
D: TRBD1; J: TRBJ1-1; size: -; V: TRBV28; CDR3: CASSLWLGQSDEAFF; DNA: TGTGCCAGCAGTTTATGGTTGGGACAGAGTGATGAAGCTTTCTTT
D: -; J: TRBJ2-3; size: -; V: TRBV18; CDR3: CASSPPYRDTQYF; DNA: TGTGCCAGCTCACCACCATATAGAGATACGCAGTATTTT
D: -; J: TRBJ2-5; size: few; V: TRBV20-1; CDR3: CSARGRQETQYF; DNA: TGCAGTGCTAGAGGACGGCAAGAGACCCAGTACTTC
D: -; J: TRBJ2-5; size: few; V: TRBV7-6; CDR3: CASSLRLAGETQYF; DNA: TGTGCCAGCAGCTTACGTCTAGCCGGGGAGACCCAGTACTTC
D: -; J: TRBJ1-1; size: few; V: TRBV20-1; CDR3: CSAPASGDTEAFF; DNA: TGCAGTGCTCCGGCTTCCGGGGACACTGAAGCTTTCTTT
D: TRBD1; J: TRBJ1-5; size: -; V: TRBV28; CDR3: CASSSTGSNVQPQHF; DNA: TGTGCCAGCAGTTCGACAGGGTCTAACGTTCAGCCCCAGCATTTT
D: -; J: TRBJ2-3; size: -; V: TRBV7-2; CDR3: CASSFVRVTQYF; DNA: TGTGCCAGCAGCTTCGTCCGGGTTACGCAGTATTTT
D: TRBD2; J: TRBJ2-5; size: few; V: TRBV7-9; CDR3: CASGPGTSDLETQYF; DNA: TGTGCCAGCGGACCCGGGACTAGCGACCTGGAGACCCAGTACTTC
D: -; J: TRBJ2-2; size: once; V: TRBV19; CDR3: CASSIYGVGTGELFF; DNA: TGTGCCAGTAGTATATACGGGGTTGGCACCGGGGAGCTGTTTTTT
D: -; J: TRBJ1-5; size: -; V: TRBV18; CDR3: CASSPMVQGPYSNQPQHF; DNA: TGTGCCAGCTCACCAATGGTTCAGGGGCCCTATAGCAATCAGCCCCAGCATTTT
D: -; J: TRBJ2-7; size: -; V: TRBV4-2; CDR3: CASSQGRDLTYEQYF; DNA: TGTGCCAGCAGCCAAGGCCGGGACCTCACCTACGAGCAGTACTTC
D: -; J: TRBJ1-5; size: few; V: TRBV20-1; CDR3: CSARAGNSNQPQHF; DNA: TGCAGTGCTAGGGCCGGGAATAGCAATCAGCCCCAGCATTTT
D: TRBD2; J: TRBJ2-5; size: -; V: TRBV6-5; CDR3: CASSWSGRDRETQYF; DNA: TGTGCCAGCAGTTGGAGCGGGAGGGATAGGGAGACCCAGTACTTC
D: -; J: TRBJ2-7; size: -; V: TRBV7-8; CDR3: CASSLVRAHEQYF; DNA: TGTGCCAGCAGCCTGGTCAGGGCCCACGAGCAGTACTTC
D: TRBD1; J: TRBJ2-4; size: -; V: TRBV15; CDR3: CATTGQGVAKNIQYF; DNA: TGTGCCACCACGGGACAGGGTGTAGCCAAAAACATTCAGTACTTC
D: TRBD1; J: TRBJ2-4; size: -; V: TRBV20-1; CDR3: CSARDLQGVGKNIQYF; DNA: TGCAGTGCCCGAGACCTACAGGGGGTCGGCAAAAACATTCAGTACTTC
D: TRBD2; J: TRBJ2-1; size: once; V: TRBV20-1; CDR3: CSARDSGTDEQFF; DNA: TGCAGTGCTAGAGATAGCGGGACGGATGAGCAGTTCTTC
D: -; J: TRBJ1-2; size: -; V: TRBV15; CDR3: CATSRDGGLRGVRGYTF; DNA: TGTGCCACCAGCAGAGATGGGGGTCTGCGGGGGGTGAGAGGCTACACCTTC
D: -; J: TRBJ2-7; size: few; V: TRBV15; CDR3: CATSRDKRGARYF; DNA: TGTGCCACCAGCAGAGATAAAAGGGGAGCCCGTTACTTC
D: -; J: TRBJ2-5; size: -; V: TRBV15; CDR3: CATSRGQRQETQYF; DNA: TGTGCCACCAGCAGAGGACAGCGACAAGAGACCCAGTACTTC
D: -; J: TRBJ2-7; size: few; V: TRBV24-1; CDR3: CATSGGAGSLSLDEQYF; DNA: TGTGCCACCAGTGGGGGAGCGGGTTCCCTTTCGCTGGACGAGCAGTACTTC